This T cell receptor beta chain was found in a study of T cell clones after liver transplantation. About the research overall: Subjects received no induction therapy and standard immunosuppression until randomization at 12-24 months post-transplant.

The CDR3 is made up of 13 amino acids. After removal of 10 bases from V and 3 bases from J, the junction contained 7 bases not matched to a gene. Looked up from germline, CDR1 is LNHDA and CDR2 is SQIVND (reference sequence). In this sample, this clone turned up a few times. The repertoire was sequenced with immunoSEQ multiplex PCR; TCRdb's copy has only in-frame clones and lacks some. Of some 110,000 clones listed, approximately 85% are singletons. The sequencing used CD4+ T cells from blood, collected before liver transplant. This TCR was sampled from a human donor who received a liver transplant. The V call is TRBV19, the J call TRBJ1-1; the match to TRBD1 covers 8 bases. This CDR3 reads CATMGQAYTEAFF. As DNA, the CDR3 is TGTGCCACAATGGGACAGGCCTACACTGAAGCTTTCTTT.